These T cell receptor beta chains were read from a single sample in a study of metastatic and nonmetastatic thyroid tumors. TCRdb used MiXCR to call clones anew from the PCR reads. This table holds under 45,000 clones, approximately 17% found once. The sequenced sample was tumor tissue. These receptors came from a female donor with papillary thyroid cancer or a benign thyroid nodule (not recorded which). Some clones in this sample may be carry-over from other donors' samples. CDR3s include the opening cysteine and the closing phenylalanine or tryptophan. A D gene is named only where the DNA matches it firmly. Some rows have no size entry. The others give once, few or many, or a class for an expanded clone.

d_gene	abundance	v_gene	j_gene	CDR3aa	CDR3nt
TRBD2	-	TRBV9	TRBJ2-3	CASSVGSGEGDTQYF	TGTGCCAGCAGCGTAGGTAGCGGGGAGGGAGATACGCAGTATTTT
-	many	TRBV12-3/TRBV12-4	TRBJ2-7	CASSQRRDYEQYF	TGTGCCAGCAGTCAGCGACGAGACTACGAGCAGTACTTC
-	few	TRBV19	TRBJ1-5	CASSMIDNQPQHF	TGTGCCAGTAGTATGATAGACAATCAGCCCCAGCATTTT
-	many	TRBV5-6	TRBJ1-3	CASSKGSYSGNTIYF	TGTGCCAGCAGTAAGGGGTCCTACTCTGGAAACACCATATATTTT
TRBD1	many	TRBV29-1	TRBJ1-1	CSAWDRRNTEAFF	TGCAGCGCTTGGGACAGGAGGAACACTGAAGCTTTCTTT
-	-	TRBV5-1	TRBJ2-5	CASSHSAVETQYF	TGCGCCAGCAGCCACAGTGCTGTGGAGACCCAGTACTTC
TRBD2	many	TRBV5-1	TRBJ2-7	CASRTTGTRSYEQYF	TGCGCCAGCAGGACCACCGGGACTAGATCCTACGAGCAGTACTTC
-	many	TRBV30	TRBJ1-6	CAWSARRGGSGVSPLHF	TGTGCCTGGAGTGCACGGAGGGGGGGTTCAGGAGTTTCACCCCTCCACTTT
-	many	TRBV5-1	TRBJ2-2	CASSPDPSRELFF	TGCGCCAGCAGCCCGGACCCCTCCCGGGAGCTGTTTTTT
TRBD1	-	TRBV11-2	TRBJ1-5	CASSLGQGVNQPQHF	TGTGCCAGTAGCTTAGGACAGGGGGTCAATCAGCCCCAGCATTTT
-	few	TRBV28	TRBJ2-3	CASSTDSRPDTQYF	TGTGCCAGCAGTACAGACTCCCGTCCAGATACACAGTATTTT
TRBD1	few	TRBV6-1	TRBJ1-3	CASSEPDRAGNTIYF	TGTGCCAGCAGTGAACCTGACAGGGCTGGAAACACCATATATTTT
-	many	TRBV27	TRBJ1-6	CASSFTGYNSPLHF	TGTGCCAGCAGTTTTACGGGATATAATTCACCCCTCCACTTT
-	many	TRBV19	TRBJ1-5	CASSIRDNQPQHF	TGTGCCAGTAGTATCCGGGACAATCAGCCCCAGCATTTT
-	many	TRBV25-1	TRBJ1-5	CASSAGVDSNQPQHF	TGTGCCAGCAGTGCCGGGGTAGATAGCAATCAGCCCCAGCATTTT
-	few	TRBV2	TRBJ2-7	CASSAPFYEQYF	TGTGCCAGCAGTGCTCCCTTCTACGAGCAGTACTTC